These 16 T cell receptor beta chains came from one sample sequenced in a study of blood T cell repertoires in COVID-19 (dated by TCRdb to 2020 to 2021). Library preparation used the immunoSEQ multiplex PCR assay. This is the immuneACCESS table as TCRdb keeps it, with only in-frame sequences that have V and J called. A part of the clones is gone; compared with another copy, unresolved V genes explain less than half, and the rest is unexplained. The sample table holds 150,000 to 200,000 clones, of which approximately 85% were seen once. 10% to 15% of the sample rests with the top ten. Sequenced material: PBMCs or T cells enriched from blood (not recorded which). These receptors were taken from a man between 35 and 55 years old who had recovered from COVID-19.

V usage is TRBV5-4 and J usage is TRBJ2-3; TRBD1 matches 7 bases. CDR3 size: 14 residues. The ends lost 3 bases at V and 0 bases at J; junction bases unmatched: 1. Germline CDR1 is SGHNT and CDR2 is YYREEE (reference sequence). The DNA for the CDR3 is TGTGCCAGCAGCTGGGGACAGAGCACAGATACGCAGTATTTT. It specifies CASSWGQSTDTQYF.

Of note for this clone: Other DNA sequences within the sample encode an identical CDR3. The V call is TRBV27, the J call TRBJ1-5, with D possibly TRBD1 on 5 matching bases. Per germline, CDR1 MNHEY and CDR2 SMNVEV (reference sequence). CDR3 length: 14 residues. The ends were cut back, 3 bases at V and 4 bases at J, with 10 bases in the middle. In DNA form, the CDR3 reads TGTGCCAGCAGTTTCGTGGGGGGGAATCAGCCCCAGCATTTT. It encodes CASSFVGGNQPQHF.

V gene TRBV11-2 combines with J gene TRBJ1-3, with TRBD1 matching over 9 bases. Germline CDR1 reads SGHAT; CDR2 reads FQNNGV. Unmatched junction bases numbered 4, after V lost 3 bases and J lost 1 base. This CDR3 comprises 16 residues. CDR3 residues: CASSFYGTGSGNTIYF. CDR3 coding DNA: TGTGCCAGCAGCTTCTACGGGACAGGGTCTGGAAACACCATATATTTT.

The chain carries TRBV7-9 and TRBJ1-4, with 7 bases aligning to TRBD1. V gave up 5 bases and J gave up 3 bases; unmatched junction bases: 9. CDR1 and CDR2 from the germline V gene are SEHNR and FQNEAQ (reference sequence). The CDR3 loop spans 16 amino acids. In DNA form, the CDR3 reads TGTGCCAGCAGCAAGCTGCGACAGGGACCTAATGAAAAACTGTTTTTT. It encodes CASSKLRQGPNEKLFF. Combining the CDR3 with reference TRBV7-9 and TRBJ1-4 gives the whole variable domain DTGVSQNPRHKITKRGQNVTFRCDPISEHNRLYWYRQTLGQGPEFLTYFQNEAQLEKSRLLSDRFSAERPKGSFSTLEIQRTEQGDSAMYLCASSKLRQGPNEKLFFGSGTQLSVL.

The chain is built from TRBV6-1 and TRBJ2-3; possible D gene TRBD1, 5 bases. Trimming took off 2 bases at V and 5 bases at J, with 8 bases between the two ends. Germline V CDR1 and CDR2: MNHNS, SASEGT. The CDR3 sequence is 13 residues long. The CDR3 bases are TGTGCCAGCAGTGAACAGGGTCAAGATACGCAGTATTTT. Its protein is CASSEQGQDTQYF.

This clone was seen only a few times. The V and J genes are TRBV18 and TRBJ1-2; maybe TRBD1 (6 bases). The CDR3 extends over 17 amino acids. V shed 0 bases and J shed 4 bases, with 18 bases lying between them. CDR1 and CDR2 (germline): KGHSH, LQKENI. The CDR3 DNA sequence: TGTGCCAGCTCACCACCCGTTCGACAGGTCTCCAGCTATGGCTACACCTTC. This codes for CASSPPVRQVSSYGYTF.

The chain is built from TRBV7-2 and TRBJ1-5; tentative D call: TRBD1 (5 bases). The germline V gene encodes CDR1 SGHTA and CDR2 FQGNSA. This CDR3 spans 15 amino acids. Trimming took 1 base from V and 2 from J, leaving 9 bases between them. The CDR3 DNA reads TGTGCCAGCAGCTTAGTAGGGGTTGGCAATCAGCCCCAGCATTTT. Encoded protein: CASSLVGVGNQPQHF.

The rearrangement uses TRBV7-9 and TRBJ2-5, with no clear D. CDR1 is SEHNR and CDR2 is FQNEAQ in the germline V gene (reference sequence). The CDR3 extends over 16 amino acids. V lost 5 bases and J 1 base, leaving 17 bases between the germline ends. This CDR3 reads CASSPPHGAAQETQYF. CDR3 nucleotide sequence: TGTGCCAGCAGCCCACCTCATGGCGCGGCCCAAGAGACCCAGTACTTC.

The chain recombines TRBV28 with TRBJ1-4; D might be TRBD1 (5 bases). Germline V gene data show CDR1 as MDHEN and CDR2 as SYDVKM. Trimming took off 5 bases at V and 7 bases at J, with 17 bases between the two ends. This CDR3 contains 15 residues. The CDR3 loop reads CASSPLGLGIEKLFF. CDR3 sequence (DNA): TGTGCCAGCAGTCCCCTGGGACTGGGAATTGAAAAACTGTTTTTT.

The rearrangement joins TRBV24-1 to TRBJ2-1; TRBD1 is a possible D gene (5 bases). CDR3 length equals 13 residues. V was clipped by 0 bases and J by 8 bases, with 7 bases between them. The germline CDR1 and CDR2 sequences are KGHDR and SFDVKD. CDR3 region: CATSDLDSHEQFF. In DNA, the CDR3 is TGTGCCACCAGTGATTTGGACAGTCATGAGCAGTTCTTC.

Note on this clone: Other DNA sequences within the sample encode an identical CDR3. The CDR3 coding sequence is TGTGCCAGCTCACCCCTGACAGGAAGCACCGGGGAGCTGTTTTTT. Translating it yields CASSPLTGSTGELFF. This sequence joins TRBV18 and TRBJ2-2; D may be TRBD1 (6 bases). CDR3 length: 15 residues. Looked up from germline, CDR1 is KGHSH and CDR2 is LQKENI. V shed 3 bases and J shed 4 bases, with 12 bases lying between them.

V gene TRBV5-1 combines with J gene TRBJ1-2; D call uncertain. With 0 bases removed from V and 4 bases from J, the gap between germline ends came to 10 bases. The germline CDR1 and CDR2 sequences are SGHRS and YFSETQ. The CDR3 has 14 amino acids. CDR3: CASSLAGGIYGYTF. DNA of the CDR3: TGCGCCAGCAGCTTGGCCGGCGGGATCTATGGCTACACCTTC.

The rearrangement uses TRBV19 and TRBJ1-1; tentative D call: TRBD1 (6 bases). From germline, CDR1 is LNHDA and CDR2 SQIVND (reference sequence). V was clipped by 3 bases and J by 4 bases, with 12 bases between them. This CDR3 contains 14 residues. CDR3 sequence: CASSIRGRGTEAFF. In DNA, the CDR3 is TGTGCCAGTAGTATCAGGGGTCGGGGCACTGAAGCTTTCTTT.

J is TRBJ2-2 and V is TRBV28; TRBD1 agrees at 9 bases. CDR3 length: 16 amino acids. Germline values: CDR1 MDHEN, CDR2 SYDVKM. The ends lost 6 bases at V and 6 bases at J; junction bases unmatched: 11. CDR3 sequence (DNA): TGTGCCAGCAGCAGCCCCGGGACAGGGAGCCCCGGGGAGCTGTTTTTT. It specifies CASSSPGTGSPGELFF.

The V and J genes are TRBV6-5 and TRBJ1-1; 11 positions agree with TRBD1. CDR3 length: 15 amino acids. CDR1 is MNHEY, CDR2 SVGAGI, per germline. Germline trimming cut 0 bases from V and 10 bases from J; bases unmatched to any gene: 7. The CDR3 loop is CASSYSKGQGGVAFF. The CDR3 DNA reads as TGTGCCAGCAGTTACTCGAAGGGACAGGGGGGAGTAGCTTTCTTT.

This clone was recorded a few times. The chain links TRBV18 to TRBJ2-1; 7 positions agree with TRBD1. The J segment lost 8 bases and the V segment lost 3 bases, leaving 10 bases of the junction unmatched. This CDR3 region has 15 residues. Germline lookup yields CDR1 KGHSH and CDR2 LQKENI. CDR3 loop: CASSPQLRQGDEQFF. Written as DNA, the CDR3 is TGTGCCAGCTCACCCCAATTACGCCAGGGGGATGAGCAGTTCTTC.